This T cell receptor (beta chain) emerged from a study of cytomegalovirus exposure and HLA in healthy donors. The PCR contained 60 Vbeta and 13 Jbeta primers. In the study's own analysis: The authors later counted some 76 million unique TCR beta chains, some 9.9 million of them shared. Assay used: immunoSEQ multiplex PCR; TCRdb lists only in-frame clones, some missing. The V and J calls and clone size were taken over from that table, and D and trimming were inferred from the DNA. There are around 120,000 clones in the sample; 80% occur only once, and roughly 9.2% lies in the top ten. Trimming shortened V by 3 bases and J by 5 bases, and 20 bases separated the two germline ends. This CDR3 spans 17 amino acids. Germline V gene sequence: CDR1 LGHNA, CDR2 YNFKEQ.

Sequencing was carried out using PBMCs. The rearrangement uses TRBV4-2 and TRBJ1-5; D is undetermined. This clonotype was obtained from a female donor in good health and CMV-seropositive. The CDR3 spells CASSQDLLQLQHQPQHF. The CDR3 region has the DNA TGTGCCAGCAGCCAGGACTTATTACAGCTCCAGCATCAGCCCCAGCATTTT.